The following is a T cell receptor beta chain sequence with its context. Its matching antigen is unknown. This sample was included in a study of CXCR3-negative and CXCR3-positive naive CD8 T cells. Study-wide points: Naive cells that were CXCR3-negative or CXCR3-positive used TRBV-TRBJ genes alike, while memory cells diverged. When CXCR3-positive naive cells were set against CXCR3-negative naive cells, the former had more hydrophobic TRB CDR3s. Relative to memory CD8+ cells, whose diversity was much lower, both naive subsets had comparably high diversity. Cryopreservation partially lowered CXCR3 expression, so most assays used fresh PBMCs.

CDR1 and CDR2 (germline): DFQATT, SNEGSKA (reference sequence). The CDR3 is 13 residues long. The study made its TRB cDNA libraries by 5' RACE, adding UMI labels. From its re-call of the 5' RACE reads, TCRdb lists each CDR3 protein once, without DNA. This sample's table has approximately 90,000 distinct CDR3 sequences. Sequencing was performed on naive CXCR3+ CD8+ T cells from blood. Subset meaning: CD45RO-CCR7+CD27+CD95- naive CD8+ T cells expressing CXCR3 (TNR3+). The chain carries TRBV20-1 and TRBJ2-7; TCRdb picks TRBD1, but there is no DNA to check that call. The source of this sequence is a human donor in good health. Some clones in this sample may be carry-over from other donors' samples. The CDR3 region is CSASGTESYEQYF.